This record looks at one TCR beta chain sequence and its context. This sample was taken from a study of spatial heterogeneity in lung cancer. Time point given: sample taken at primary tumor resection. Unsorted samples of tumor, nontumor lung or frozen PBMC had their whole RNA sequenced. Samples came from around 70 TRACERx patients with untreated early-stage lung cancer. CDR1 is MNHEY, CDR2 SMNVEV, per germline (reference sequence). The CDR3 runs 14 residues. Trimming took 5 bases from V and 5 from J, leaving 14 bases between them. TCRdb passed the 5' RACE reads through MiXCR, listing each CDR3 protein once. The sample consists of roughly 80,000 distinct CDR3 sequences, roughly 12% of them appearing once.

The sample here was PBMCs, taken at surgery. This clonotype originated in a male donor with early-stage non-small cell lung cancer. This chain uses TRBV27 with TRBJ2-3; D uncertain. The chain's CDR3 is CASSLRAHGDTQYF. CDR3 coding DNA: TGTGCCAGCAGTCTCCGGGCCCACGGAGATACGCAGTATTTT.